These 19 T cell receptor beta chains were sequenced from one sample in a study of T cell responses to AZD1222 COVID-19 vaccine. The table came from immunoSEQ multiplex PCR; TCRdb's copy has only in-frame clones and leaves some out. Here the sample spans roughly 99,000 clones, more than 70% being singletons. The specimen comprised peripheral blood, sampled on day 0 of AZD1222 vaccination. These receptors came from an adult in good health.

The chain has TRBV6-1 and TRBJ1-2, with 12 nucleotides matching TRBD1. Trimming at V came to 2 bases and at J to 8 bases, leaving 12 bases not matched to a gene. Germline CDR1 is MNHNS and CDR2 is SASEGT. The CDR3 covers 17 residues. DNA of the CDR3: TGTGCCAGCAGTGAATTCTCCCCGGGACAGGGGGCGCGAGGCTACACCTTC. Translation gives CASSEFSPGQGARGYTF.

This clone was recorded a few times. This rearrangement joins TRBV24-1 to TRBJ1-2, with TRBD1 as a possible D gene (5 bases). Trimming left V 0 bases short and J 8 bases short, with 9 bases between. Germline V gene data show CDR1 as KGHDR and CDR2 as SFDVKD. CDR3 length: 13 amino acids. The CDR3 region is CATSDLGAQGYTF. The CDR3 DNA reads TGTGCCACCAGTGATTTGGGGGCGCAAGGCTACACCTTC.

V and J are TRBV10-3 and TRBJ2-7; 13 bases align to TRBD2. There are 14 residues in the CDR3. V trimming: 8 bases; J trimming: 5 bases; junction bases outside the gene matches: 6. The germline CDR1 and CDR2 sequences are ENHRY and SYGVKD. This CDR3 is CAIRTSGSWDEQYF. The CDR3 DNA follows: TGTGCCATCCGGACTAGCGGGAGCTGGGACGAGCAGTACTTC.

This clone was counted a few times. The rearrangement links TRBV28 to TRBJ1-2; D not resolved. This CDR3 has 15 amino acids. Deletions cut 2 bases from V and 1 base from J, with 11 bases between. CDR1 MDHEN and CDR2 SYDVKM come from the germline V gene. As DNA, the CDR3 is TGTGCCAGCAGTTTAGCGACACCAGATAACTATGGCTACACCTTC. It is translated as CASSLATPDNYGYTF.

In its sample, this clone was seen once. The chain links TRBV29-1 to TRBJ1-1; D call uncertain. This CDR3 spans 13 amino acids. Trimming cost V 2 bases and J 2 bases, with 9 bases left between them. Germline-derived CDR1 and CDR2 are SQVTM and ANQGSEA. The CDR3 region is CSVELALNTEAFF. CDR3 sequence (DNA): TGCAGCGTTGAACTGGCCCTTAACACTGAAGCTTTCTTT.

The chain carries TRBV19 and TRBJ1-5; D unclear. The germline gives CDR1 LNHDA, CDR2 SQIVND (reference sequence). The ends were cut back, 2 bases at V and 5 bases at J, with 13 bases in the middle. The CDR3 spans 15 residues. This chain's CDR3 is CASSIRAAYDQPQHF. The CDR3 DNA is TGTGCCAGTAGTATAAGGGCAGCGTACGATCAGCCCCAGCATTTT.

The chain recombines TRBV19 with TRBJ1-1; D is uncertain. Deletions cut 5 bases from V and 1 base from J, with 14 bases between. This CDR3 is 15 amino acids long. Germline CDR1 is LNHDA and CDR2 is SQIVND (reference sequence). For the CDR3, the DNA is TGTGCCAGTAGTCCCAATGTCAGGAAGAACACTGAAGCTTTCTTT. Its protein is CASSPNVRKNTEAFF.

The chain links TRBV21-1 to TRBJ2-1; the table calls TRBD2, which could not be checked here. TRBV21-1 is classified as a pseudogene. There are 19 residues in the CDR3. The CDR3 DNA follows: TGTGCCAGCAGCCCCAAAACCCGACTAGCGGGAGATCACTACAATGAGCAGTTCTTC. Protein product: CASSPKTRLAGDHYNEQFF.

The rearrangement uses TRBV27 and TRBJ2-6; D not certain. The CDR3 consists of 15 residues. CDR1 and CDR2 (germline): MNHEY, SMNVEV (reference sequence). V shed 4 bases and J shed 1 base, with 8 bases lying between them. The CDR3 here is CASSYLRSGANVLTF. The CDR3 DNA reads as TGTGCCAGCAGTTACCTCCGATCTGGGGCCAACGTCCTGACTTTC. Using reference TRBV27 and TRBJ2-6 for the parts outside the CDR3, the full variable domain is EAQVTQNPRYLITVTGKKLTVTCSQNMNHEYMSWYRQDPGLGLRQIYYSMNVEVTDKGDVPEGYKVSRKEKRNFPLILESPSPNQTSLYFCASSYLRSGANVLTFGAGSRLTVL.

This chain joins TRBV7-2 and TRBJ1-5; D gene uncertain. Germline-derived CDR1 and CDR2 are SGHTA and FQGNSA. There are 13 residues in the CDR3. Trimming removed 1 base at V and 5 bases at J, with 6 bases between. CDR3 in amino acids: CASSLGRDQPQHF. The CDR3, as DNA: TGTGCCAGCAGCTTAGGAAGAGATCAGCCCCAGCATTTT.

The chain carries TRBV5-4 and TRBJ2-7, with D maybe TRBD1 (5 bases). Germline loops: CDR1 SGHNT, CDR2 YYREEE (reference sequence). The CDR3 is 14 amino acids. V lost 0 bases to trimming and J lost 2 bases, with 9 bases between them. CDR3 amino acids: CASSLARETYEQYF. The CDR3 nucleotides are TGTGCCAGCAGCTTGGCCAGGGAAACCTACGAGCAGTACTTC.

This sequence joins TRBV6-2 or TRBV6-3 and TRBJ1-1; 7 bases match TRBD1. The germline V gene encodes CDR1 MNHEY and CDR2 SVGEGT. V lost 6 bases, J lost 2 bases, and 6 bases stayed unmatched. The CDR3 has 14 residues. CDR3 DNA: TGTGCCAGCAGCCTACAGGGGTCTAACACTGAAGCTTTCTTT. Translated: CASSLQGSNTEAFF.

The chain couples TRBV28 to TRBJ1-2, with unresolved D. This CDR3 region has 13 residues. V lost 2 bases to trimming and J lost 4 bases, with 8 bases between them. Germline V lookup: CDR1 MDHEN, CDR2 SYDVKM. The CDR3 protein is CASSLGDGYGYTF. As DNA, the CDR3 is TGTGCCAGCAGTTTAGGAGACGGCTATGGCTACACCTTC.

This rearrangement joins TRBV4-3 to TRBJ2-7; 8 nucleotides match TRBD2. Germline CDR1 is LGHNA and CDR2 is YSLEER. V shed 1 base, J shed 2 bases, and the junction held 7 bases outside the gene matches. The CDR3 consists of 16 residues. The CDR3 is CASSQGASGPAYEQYF. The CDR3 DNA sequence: TGCGCCAGCAGCCAAGGTGCTAGCGGGCCTGCCTACGAGCAGTACTTC.

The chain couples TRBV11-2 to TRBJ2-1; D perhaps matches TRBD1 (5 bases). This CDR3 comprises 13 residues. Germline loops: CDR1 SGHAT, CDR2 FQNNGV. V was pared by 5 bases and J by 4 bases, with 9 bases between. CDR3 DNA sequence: TGTGCCAGCAGCGGGGCGGATTACAATGAGCAGTTCTTC. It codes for CASSGADYNEQFF.

The CDR3, as DNA: TGTGCCAGCAGCTTGAGGGGTACCGGGGCCTACGAGCAGTACTTC. This sequence encodes CASSLRGTGAYEQYF. The V call is TRBV5-5, the J call TRBJ2-7; D tentatively reads TRBD1 or TRBD2 (5 bases each). Germline V gene lookup returns CDR1 SGHKS and CDR2 YYEKEE (reference sequence). The V end lost 1 base, the J end lost 2 bases, and 13 bases lay between the germline ends. The CDR3 consists of 15 residues. The variable domain in full, with the rest retrieved from reference TRBV5-5 and TRBJ2-7, is DAGVTQSPTHLIKTRGQQVTLRCSPISGHKSVSWYQQVLGQGPQFIFQYYEKEERGRGNFPDRFSARQFPNYSSELNVNALLLGDSALYLCASSLRGTGAYEQYFGPGTRLTVT.

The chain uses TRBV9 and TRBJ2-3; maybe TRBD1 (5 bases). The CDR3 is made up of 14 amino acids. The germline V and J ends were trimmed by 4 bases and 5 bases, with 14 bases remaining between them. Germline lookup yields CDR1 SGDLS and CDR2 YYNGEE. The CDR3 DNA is TGTGCCAGCAGCTCCTCGACAGAAGGAGATACGCAGTATTTT. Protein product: CASSSSTEGDTQYF.

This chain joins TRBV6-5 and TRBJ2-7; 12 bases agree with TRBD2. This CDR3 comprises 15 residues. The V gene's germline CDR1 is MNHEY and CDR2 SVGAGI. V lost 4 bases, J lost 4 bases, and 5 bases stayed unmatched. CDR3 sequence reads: CASSSPTSGSYEQYF. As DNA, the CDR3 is TGTGCCAGCAGTTCCCCGACTAGCGGGAGTTACGAGCAGTACTTC.

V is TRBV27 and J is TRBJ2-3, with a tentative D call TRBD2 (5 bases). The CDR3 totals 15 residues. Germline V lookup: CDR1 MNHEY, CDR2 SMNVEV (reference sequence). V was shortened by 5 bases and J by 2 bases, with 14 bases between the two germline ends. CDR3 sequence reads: CASSRGVRVTDTQYF. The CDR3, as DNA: TGTGCCAGCAGTCGGGGAGTTCGGGTCACAGATACGCAGTATTTT.